This T cell receptor (beta chain) is from a study of T cells in Graves' hyperthyroidism and ophthalmopathy. Study-wide background: Specimen type is peripheral blood, collected at initial diagnosis prior to any treatment. Study results and caveats: The majority of expanded thyroid clonotypes above 0.001 also appeared in blood.

It was RNA transcripts that yielded the amplified TCR beta CDR3 regions. The study used the HTBI primer set for a first-round RT-PCR of the TCR CDR3. TCRdb re-derived calls from the multiplex PCR reads in MiXCR, one entry per CDR3 protein. The table records about 640,000 distinct CDR3 sequences, less than 25% of them present only once. As to this clonotype: Its cognate antigen is unknown.

The CDR3 is 16 residues long. Germline lookup yields CDR1 DFQATT and CDR2 SNEGSKA (reference sequence). V was clipped by 3 bases and J by 3 bases; unmatched bases: 14. Any patient presenting with uncontrolled infection, other autoimmune disease, pregnancy or lactation was left out. The clonotype originates from a man aged 30 to 45 with Graves' ophthalmopathy. This chain joins TRBV20-1 and TRBJ2-7, with 7 positions matching TRBD1. The sequencing input was blood. CDR3 nucleotides: TGCAGTGCTAGGTCGGACCTGGGACAGAACTACTACGAGCAGTACTTC. Translation: CSARSDLGQNYYEQYF.